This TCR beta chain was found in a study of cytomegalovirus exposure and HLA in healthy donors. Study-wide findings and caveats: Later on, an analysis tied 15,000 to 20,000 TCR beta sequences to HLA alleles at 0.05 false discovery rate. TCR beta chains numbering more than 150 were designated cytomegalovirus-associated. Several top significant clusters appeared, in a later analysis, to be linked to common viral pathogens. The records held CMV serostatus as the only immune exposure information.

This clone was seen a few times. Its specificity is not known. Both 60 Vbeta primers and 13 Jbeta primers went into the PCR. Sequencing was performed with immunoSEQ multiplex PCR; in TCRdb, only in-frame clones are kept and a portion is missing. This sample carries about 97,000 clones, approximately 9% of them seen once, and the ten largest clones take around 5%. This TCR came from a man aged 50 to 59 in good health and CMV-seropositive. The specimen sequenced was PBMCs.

CDR3 region: CASSARLAPSSYNEQFF. DNA for the CDR3: TGTGCCAGCAGTGCCCGACTAGCGCCTAGCTCCTACAATGAGCAGTTCTTC. The chain carries TRBV6-4 and TRBJ2-1; 8 nucleotides line up with TRBD2. CDR1 and CDR2 from the germline V gene are MRHNA and SNTAGT. The trim removed 4 bases at V and 0 bases at J, leaving 8 bases unmatched. The length of the CDR3 is 17 residues.